A single sample gave rise to the 10 T cell receptor beta chains below, sequenced in a study of blood T cell repertoires in COVID-19. Data came from immunoSEQ multiplex PCR; TCRdb stores just in-frame clones and leaves some out. The repertoire holds 70,000 to 75,000 clones, with just under 85% as singletons. Sequenced input: peripheral blood. These receptors were collected from a man aged 65 to 85 with acute or convalescent COVID-19.

The genes are TRBV28 and TRBJ2-1; 7 bases are a match to TRBD1. Germline assignment: CDR1 MDHEN and CDR2 SYDVKM. After removal of 7 bases from V and 8 bases from J, the junction contained 14 bases not matched to a gene. CDR3 length: 15 residues. CDR3 sequence: CASISSGTANYEQFF. The CDR3 DNA is TGTGCCAGCATCAGTTCCGGGACAGCAAACTATGAGCAGTTCTTC.

The chain employs TRBV5-1 and TRBJ2-4, with no clear D. The V gene's germline CDR1 is SGHRS and CDR2 YFSETQ. The V gene lost 0 bases and the J gene lost 1 base, with 5 bases spanning the gap. The CDR3 sequence is 14 residues long. CDR3 amino acids: CASSLAVAKNIQYF. The CDR3 nucleotides read TGCGCCAGCAGCTTGGCGGTGGCCAAAAACATTCAGTACTTC.

The rearrangement links TRBV5-6 to TRBJ1-5, with 7 bases lining up with TRBD1. The V gene end was trimmed by 4 bases and the J gene end by 1 base; junction bases not matched to a gene: 5. The CDR3 length is 15 residues. Germline CDR1 reads SGHDT; CDR2 reads YYEEEE. The CDR3, as DNA: TGTGCCAGCAGCGTCGGGGGACAGAGCAATCAGCCCCAGCATTTT. Residues: CASSVGGQSNQPQHF.

The chain combines TRBV7-2 with TRBJ1-2; tentatively, D is TRBD1 (5 bases). Germline CDR1 is SGHTA and CDR2 is FQGNSA. The V gene lost 2 bases and the J gene lost 4 bases, with 11 bases spanning the gap. This CDR3 has 14 amino acids. The CDR3 DNA reads TGTGCCAGCAGCTTACTCGGGGGTGGCTATGGCTACACCTTC. Amino acids: CASSLLGGGYGYTF.

The chain carries TRBV6-5 and TRBJ1-1; 7 bases are shared with TRBD1. Germline trimming cut 8 bases from V and 0 bases from J; bases unmatched to any gene: 6. The CDR3 extends over 14 amino acids. CDR1 and CDR2 (germline): MNHEY, SVGAGI. Here the CDR3 reads CASGRTGLNTEAFF. For the CDR3, the DNA is TGTGCCAGCGGGAGGACAGGTCTGAACACTGAAGCTTTCTTT.

The chain couples TRBV19 to TRBJ2-3, with a tentative D call TRBD1 (6 bases). The CDR3 spans 15 residues. Germline V gene data show CDR1 as LNHDA and CDR2 as SQIVND (reference sequence). Trimming took off 3 bases at V and 1 base at J, with 11 bases between the two ends. The CDR3 is CASSITGTRTDTQYF. The CDR3 region has the DNA TGTGCCAGTAGTATCACAGGGACGCGCACAGATACGCAGTATTTT.

The chain uses TRBV2 and TRBJ1-1; 7 bases are shared with TRBD1. Germline CDR1 SNHLY, CDR2 FYNNEI. The CDR3 contains 13 residues. After removal of 7 bases from V and 3 bases from J, the junction contained 5 bases not matched to a gene. CDR3 sequence reads: CASIPGQYTEAFF. DNA of the CDR3: TGTGCCAGCATTCCGGGACAGTACACTGAAGCTTTCTTT.

This clone turned up a few times. The rearrangement links TRBV9 to TRBJ2-1, with 10 positions matching TRBD2. CDR1 is SGDLS, CDR2 YYNGEE, per germline. This CDR3 spans 15 amino acids. J gave up 6 bases and V 4 bases, and 7 bases lay outside the gene matches. The CDR3, as DNA: TGTGCCAGCAGCCCCTCAGCGGGAGGGATCAATGAGCAGTTCTTC. It specifies CASSPSAGGINEQFF. The whole variable domain, filled in from reference TRBV9 and TRBJ2-1, reads DSGVTQTPKHLITATGQRVTLRCSPRSGDLSVYWYQQSLDQGLQFLIQYYNGEERAKGNILERFSAQQFPDLHSELNLSSLELGDSALYFCASSPSAGGINEQFFGPGTRLTVL.

This clone was seen once. This chain joins TRBV2 and TRBJ2-1; 8 positions agree with TRBD1. The CDR3 length is 16 residues. Trimming cost V 6 bases and J 6 bases; bases outside gene matches: 13. The V gene's germline CDR1 is SNHLY and CDR2 FYNNEI. DNA of the CDR3: TGTGCCAGCAGGAAGAGGACAGGGAAGCAGATCAATGAGCAGTTCTTC. As protein: CASRKRTGKQINEQFF.

The chain couples TRBV9 to TRBJ1-1; D is possibly TRBD1 (6 bases). CDR3 length: 17 residues. CDR1 and CDR2 from the germline V gene are SGDLS and YYNGEE. V was cut by 0 bases and J by 4 bases, with 19 bases left in between. CDR3: CASSVAPENRGGTEAFF. CDR3 DNA sequence: TGTGCCAGCAGCGTAGCCCCAGAGAATAGGGGGGGCACTGAAGCTTTCTTT.